Below are 16 T cell receptor beta chains sequenced from a single sample in a study of vaccination effects on CD4 cells after COVID-19. Viral peptide pools were used in the ViraFEST assay to expand antigen-specific CD4+ T cells, and sequencing came afterward. Once cultured for around 11 days, the cells underwent separation to obtain CD4+ T cells. Either the mRNA-1273 or the BNT162b2 vaccine was given to participants as two doses. Some clones are missing from TCRdb's copy, which holds only in-frame ones; the method was immunoSEQ multiplex PCR. The sample has tens of thousands of clones; around 69% are singletons. Their antigens are not known. Sequences were derived from CD4+ T cells from PBMCs cultured with HCoV-229E spike peptides, sampled after COVID-19 vaccination. These receptors were taken from a human donor who received a COVID-19 vaccine.

The gene calls are TRBV9 and TRBJ2-7; 10 nucleotides match TRBD1. Germline V lookup: CDR1 SGDLS, CDR2 YYNGEE. The CDR3 totals 14 residues. Trimming removed 3 bases from V and 2 bases from J; junction bases left unmatched: 2. DNA of the CDR3: TGTGCCAGCAGCGAGGGGACAGGGGCCTACGAGCAGTACTTC. This gives the protein CASSEGTGAYEQYF.

The chain recombines TRBV29-1 with TRBJ1-1, with TRBD1 as a possible D gene (5 bases). V lost 4 bases to trimming and J lost 5 bases, with 14 bases between them. The CDR3 is 13 residues long. Germline values: CDR1 SQVTM, CDR2 ANQGSEA. The CDR3 spells CSVVGPGLTEAFF. The DNA of the CDR3 is TGCAGCGTTGTGGGGCCGGGGTTAACTGAAGCTTTCTTT.

A few counts support this clone. The gene calls are TRBV5-1 and TRBJ2-3; D not resolved. CDR3 length equals 15 residues. V shed 1 base and J shed 2 bases, with 11 bases lying between them. Germline V gene data show CDR1 as SGHRS and CDR2 as YFSETQ. As DNA, the CDR3 is TGCGCCAGCAGCTTGTACTCCCCACTCACAGATACGCAGTATTTT. Translating it yields CASSLYSPLTDTQYF.

The CDR3 sequence: CASSEVVEIEQFF. The DNA for the CDR3 is TGTGCCAGCAGTGAGGTGGTAGAAATTGAGCAGTTCTTC. The chain recombines TRBV6-1 with TRBJ2-1; D uncertain. This CDR3 comprises 13 residues. V was clipped by 3 bases and J by 9 bases, with 12 bases between them. Germline V gene data show CDR1 as MNHNS and CDR2 as SASEGT.

There are a few counts of this clone. This chain uses TRBV19 with TRBJ2-5, with D unclear. The V gene lost 3 bases and the J gene lost 1 base, with 9 bases spanning the gap. The CDR3 sequence is 14 residues long. In germline, CDR1 is LNHDA, CDR2 SQIVND (reference sequence). The CDR3 here is CASSILGSQETQYF. Written as DNA, the CDR3 is TGTGCCAGTAGTATCCTGGGATCCCAAGAGACCCAGTACTTC.

V and J are TRBV6-5 and TRBJ2-2; the D is unclear. The CDR3 is 12 residues long. The germline V gene has CDR1 MNHEY and CDR2 SVGAGI. V was clipped by 8 bases and J by 7 bases, with 11 bases between them. For the CDR3, the DNA is TGTGCCAGCCGAGGAACGTACGGGGAGCTGTTTTTT. It specifies CASRGTYGELFF.

V gene TRBV19 combines with J gene TRBJ1-5; maybe TRBD1 (5 bases). Germline V CDR1 and CDR2: LNHDA, SQIVND (reference sequence). The CDR3 is 13 residues long. V lost 10 bases and J 3 bases, leaving 13 bases between the germline ends. The CDR3 is CAIAGTVNQPQHF. The CDR3 region has the DNA TGTGCCATCGCAGGGACGGTCAATCAGCCCCAGCATTTT.

The chain uses TRBV6-5 and TRBJ2-7; D may be TRBD2 (6 bases). CDR3 length: 14 amino acids. Deletions cut 7 bases from V and 0 bases from J, with 13 bases between. Germline lookup yields CDR1 MNHEY and CDR2 SVGAGI. The CDR3 reads CASISGGSSYEQYF. The CDR3 DNA follows: TGTGCCAGCATTAGTGGGGGGAGCTCCTACGAGCAGTACTTC.

The rearrangement joins TRBV4-1 to TRBJ2-2, with 8 bases fitting TRBD2. There are 18 residues in the CDR3. The germline CDR1 and CDR2 sequences are MGHRA and YSYEKL. J was trimmed by 0 bases and V by 0 bases; bases with no gene match: 6. This chain's CDR3 is CASSQELAEVTNTGELFF. CDR3 DNA: TGCGCCAGCAGCCAAGAACTAGCGGAAGTAACGAACACCGGGGAGCTGTTTTTT.

J is TRBJ1-2 and V is TRBV3-1 (or the pseudogene TRBV3-2); no definite D call. Trimming stripped 0 bases from V and 8 bases from J, with 10 bases between. Germline lookup yields CDR1 LGHDT and CDR2 YNNKEL (reference sequence). This CDR3 comprises 13 residues. The CDR3 coding sequence is TGTGCCAGCAGCCAAGAGTATTTTCACGGCTACACCTTC. This translates into CASSQEYFHGYTF.

The chain joins TRBV5-1 to TRBJ2-2; D uncertain. The CDR3 is made up of 14 amino acids. V gave up 6 bases and J gave up 2 bases, with 11 bases separating them. From germline, CDR1 is SGHRS and CDR2 YFSETQ. CDR3 amino acids: CASNDRQNTGELFF. The CDR3 DNA is TGCGCCAGCAACGACCGTCAAAACACCGGGGAGCTGTTTTTT.

V and J are TRBV14 and TRBJ2-5; D call uncertain. V was pared by 0 bases and J by 5 bases, with 7 bases between. The CDR3 runs 13 residues. Germline-derived CDR1 and CDR2 are SGHDN and FVKESK. CDR3 nucleotides: TGTGCCAGCAGCCAAGATCTCGGGGAGACCCAGTACTTC. It yields the protein CASSQDLGETQYF.

V gene TRBV27 combines with J gene TRBJ2-5, with D perhaps matching TRBD1 or TRBD2 (7 bases each). CDR3 length: 14 amino acids. Trimming cost V 8 bases and J 4 bases, with 17 bases left between them. CDR1 and CDR2 from the germline V gene are MNHEY and SMNVEV (reference sequence). CDR3 protein: CASGPQGGIETQYF. DNA for the CDR3: TGTGCCAGCGGACCTCAGGGGGGGATAGAGACCCAGTACTTC.

This clone was recorded once. V and J are TRBV5-1 and TRBJ2-7; D unresolved. Trimming cost V 4 bases and J 2 bases, with 13 bases left between them. Germline loops: CDR1 SGHRS, CDR2 YFSETQ. The CDR3 sequence is 14 residues long. The CDR3 nucleotides read TGCGCCAGCAGCCCCGGAGTCTCCCCCTACGAGCAGTACTTC. Translated: CASSPGVSPYEQYF.

This chain links TRBV7-6 with TRBJ2-3; 10 positions match TRBD2. Trimming took 5 bases from V and 3 from J; bases not matched to a gene: 5. CDR3 length equals 15 residues. Germline loops: CDR1 SGHVS, CDR2 FNYEAQ. CDR3 sequence reads: CASSPLAGETDTQYF. The CDR3 coding sequence is TGTGCCAGCAGCCCGCTAGCGGGAGAAACAGATACGCAGTATTTT.

This rearrangement joins TRBV3-1 (or the pseudogene TRBV3-2) to TRBJ2-2; tentatively, D is TRBD2 (5 bases). Deletions cut 1 base from V and 1 base from J, with 10 bases between. The CDR3 is 16 residues long. CDR1 and CDR2 (germline): LGHDT, YNNKEL (reference sequence). The DNA for the CDR3 is TGTGCCAGCAGCCAAGGGCCAGCGGTGAACACCGGGGAGCTGTTTTTT. Amino acids: CASSQGPAVNTGELFF.